This T cell receptor (beta chain) originates from a study of cytomegalovirus exposure and HLA in healthy donors. 60 Vbeta and 13 Jbeta primers were used in PCR. The data were produced by immunoSEQ multiplex PCR, yet TCRdb's version contains in-frame clones alone and is incomplete. The repertoire holds under 200,000 clones, roughly 80% seen once, with around 1.7% in the top ten. These donors, healthy bone marrow donors, were studied. Sequences were obtained from PBMCs. The origin of this receptor is a woman under 30 in good health and CMV-seronegative.

CDR3 in amino acids: CASSLSGDSTEAFF. The CDR3 nucleotides read TGTGCCAGCAGCCTATCGGGGGACAGCACTGAAGCTTTCTTT. This sequence joins TRBV6-5 and TRBJ1-1, with 7 bases aligning to TRBD1. The CDR3 has 14 residues. With V trimmed by 6 bases and J by 4 bases, 8 bases remained unmatched. Germline CDR1 is MNHEY and CDR2 is SVGAGI.